This T cell receptor (beta chain) stems from a study of T cell changes during pregnancy in multiple sclerosis (dated by TCRdb to between 2017 and 2020). With regard to the full study: In women with multiple sclerosis, the researchers looked at how the T cell repertoire shifted as pregnancy progressed.

Points on this clone: Its cognate antigen has yet to be identified. The sample holds no much larger clone one base away, and base qualities are not on file.

Library preparation employed the immunoSEQ multiplex PCR assay. Not all clones reach the TCRdb copy of this immuneACCESS table, which keeps in-frame sequences only. Checked studies attribute under half of the gap to unresolved V genes and leave the rest unexplained. The sample data list under 35,000 clones, and about 83% of these were observed just once. The ten largest clonotypes hold 8.3% of the sample. Trimming takes 1 base off V and 0 bases off J; junction bases not matched to a gene: 2. Via the germline V gene (reference sequence), CDR1 is PRHDT and CDR2 FYEKMQ. The CDR3 sequence holds 16 residues, the cysteine and phenylalanine included. Solely the CDR3 DNA is kept, with 48 bases framed from the first base.

The rearrangement joined TRBV13 to TRBJ2-2, with 7 junctional bases fitting TRBD2. This TCR was recovered from a female donor with multiple sclerosis, enrolled in a pregnancy study. This sample comprised CD8+ T cells from peripheral blood mononuclear cells, obtained after pregnancy. The nucleotide sequence is given as TGTGCCAGCAGCTTAGTTGGGGGGGCGAACACCGGGGAGCTGTTTTTT. The encoded protein is CASSLVGGANTGELFF.